Listed here are 9 T cell receptor beta chains from one sample, sequenced in a study of blood T cell repertoires in COVID-19. The method was immunoSEQ multiplex PCR; TCRdb's version includes in-frame clones alone and lacks a portion of them. The top ten clones hold 10% to 15% of a sample with hundreds of thousands of clones, approximately 88% of them seen once. The source material was peripheral blood. The receptors derive from a woman in her forties or fifties with COVID-19, enrolled during active disease.

This rearrangement joins TRBV27 to TRBJ2-1; a weak D match, TRBD2 (7 bases). With 6 bases removed from V and 3 bases from J, the gap between germline ends came to 18 bases. Germline CDR1 is MNHEY and CDR2 is SMNVEV (reference sequence). The CDR3 totals 16 residues. CDR3 region: CASSPLGGANYNEQFF. CDR3 sequence (DNA): TGTGCCAGCAGCCCCCTGGGGGGGGCTAACTACAATGAGCAGTTCTTC.

This rearrangement joins TRBV27 to TRBJ1-3; 7 bases line up with TRBD1. Trimming cost V 4 bases and J 2 bases; bases outside gene matches: 5. Germline V CDR1 and CDR2: MNHEY, SMNVEV (reference sequence). The CDR3 is 15 residues long. In nucleotides, the CDR3 is TGTGCCAGCAGTTCATCCGGGACAGCTGGAAACACCATATATTTT. Encoded protein: CASSSSGTAGNTIYF.

The chain carries TRBV11-2 and TRBJ2-7; 12 nucleotides match TRBD2. Trimming took 0 bases from V and 3 from J; bases not matched to a gene: 6. The CDR3 is 17 residues long. Germline CDR1 is SGHAT and CDR2 is FQNNGV. The CDR3 DNA reads TGTGCCAGCAGCTTAGAGTGGGCTAGCGGGGGGGACTACGAGCAGTACTTC. This gives the protein CASSLEWASGGDYEQYF.

Only one count was recorded for this clone. V gene TRBV7-6 combines with J gene TRBJ2-5, with TRBD1 matching 8 bases. The CDR3 covers 15 residues. The ends lost 1 base at V and 4 bases at J; junction bases unmatched: 5. The V gene's germline CDR1 is SGHVS and CDR2 FNYEAQ. CDR3 sequence (DNA): TGTGCCAGCAGCTTAGGGACAGGGCGCCGAGAGACCCAGTACTTC. Protein sequence: CASSLGTGRRETQYF. The full variable domain, its missing parts supplied by reference TRBV7-6 and TRBJ2-5, is GAGVSQSPRYKVTKRGQDVALRCDPISGHVSLYWYRQALGQGPEFLTYFNYEAQQDKSGLPNDRFSAERPEGSISTLTIQRTEQRDSAMYRCASSLGTGRRETQYFGPGTRLLVL.

This clone was picked up a small number of times. The rearrangement uses TRBV4-1 and TRBJ1-2; the D gene is possibly TRBD1 (6 bases). Trimming took off 0 bases at V and 5 bases at J, with 13 bases between the two ends. This CDR3 has 15 amino acids. Per the germline V gene, CDR1 is MGHRA and CDR2 is YSYEKL. CDR3 DNA: TGCGCCAGCAGCCAAGAACCCCGCCAGGGGTATGGCTACACCTTC. Its translation: CASSQEPRQGYGYTF.

V and J are TRBV7-8 and TRBJ1-2; tentatively, D is TRBD1 (6 bases). The CDR3 covers 14 residues. The germline CDR1 and CDR2 sequences are SGHVS and FQNEAQ. The V and J ends lost 5 bases and 6 bases respectively, with 16 bases between them. The CDR3 loop is CASSGRGAFHGYTF. CDR3 DNA: TGTGCCAGCAGCGGGCGGGGGGCGTTCCATGGCTACACCTTC.

This chain connects TRBV6-6 to TRBJ1-2; 7 nucleotides align to TRBD1. Trimming took 5 bases from V and 7 from J; bases not matched to a gene: 10. The CDR3 runs 14 residues. Looked up from germline, CDR1 is MNHNY and CDR2 is SVGAGI (reference sequence). The CDR3 bases are TGTGCCAGCAGTCTCCAGACAGGGAGCCGTGGCTACACCTTC. It codes for CASSLQTGSRGYTF.

V gene TRBV19 combines with J gene TRBJ2-5; TRBD1 matches at 9 bases. In germline, CDR1 is LNHDA, CDR2 SQIVND (reference sequence). J lost 5 bases, V lost 3 bases, and 10 bases had no gene match. The CDR3 spans 16 residues. This chain's CDR3 is CASSIPSTGGGETQYF. In nucleotides, the CDR3 is TGTGCCAGTAGTATCCCCTCTACAGGGGGCGGTGAGACCCAGTACTTC.

The V call is TRBV4-1, the J call TRBJ2-6; 10 bases align to TRBD1. This CDR3 contains 19 residues. V lost 5 bases and J lost 0; bases outside the gene matches: 10. Germline V gene sequence: CDR1 MGHRA, CDR2 YSYEKL. CDR3 sequence reads: CASSIQRTGGRSGANVLTF. The DNA of the CDR3 is TGCGCCAGCAGCATACAAAGGACAGGGGGACGCTCTGGGGCCAACGTCCTGACTTTC.